This TCR beta chain was identified during a study of somatic mutations in cytotoxic T cells in rheumatoid arthritis. Study-wide results and limits: Within the rheumatoid arthritis patients, CD8+ clonality went up as age increased (Spearman r ≈ 0.49). The same was not true of the healthy controls. Exceedance of 20% of CD8+ cells by the largest CD8+ clone occurred in about an eighth of the roughly 65 patients. The antigen targets of the expanded CD8+ clones were unknown.

Here immunoSEQ multiplex PCR was the method, and the copy in TCRdb shows in-frame clones only, minus some. This table has 15,000 or so clones, around 70% appearing once. Trimming removed 4 bases from V and 5 bases from J, with 16 bases in between. The CDR3 is 15 residues long. From germline, CDR1 is SGHRS and CDR2 YFSETQ. Flow cytometry was used to check the purity of CD4+ and CD8+ cells, which had been isolated by positive magnetic bead selection. About this clone: Its specificity is unknown.

This TCR was sampled from an adult with rheumatoid arthritis. The V call is TRBV5-1, the J call TRBJ1-5; D unresolved. Sequenced input: CD8+ T cells sorted from blood. CDR3 region: CASSPGRAGDQPQHF. The CDR3 region has the DNA TGCGCCAGCAGCCCTGGGAGGGCAGGAGATCAGCCCCAGCATTTT.